This T cell receptor beta chain originates from a study of shared clonotypes between healthy human individuals. Points from the study as a whole: Among non-shared clonotypes, generation probabilities were lower than among those shared by all four donors.

Assay used: immunoSEQ multiplex PCR; TCRdb lists only in-frame clones, some missing. This sample has more than 2 million clones, with approximately 96% found just once. The CDR3 spans 15 residues. With 6 bases removed from V and 2 bases from J, the gap between germline ends came to 17 bases. CDR1 and CDR2 (germline): MNHEY, SVGAGI. With regard to this clone: No antigen is known for it.

The rearrangement joins TRBV6-5 to TRBJ2-7; possible D gene TRBD1, 7 bases. The receptor's source is a man in his late teens or twenties in good health. Input material: naive CD4+ T cells sorted from blood. Subset in this sample: CD45RA+ positively selected. The CDR3 coding sequence is TGTGCCAGCAGGCGCGGGGCAGGGGGAGCCTACGAGCAGTACTTC. Protein product: CASRRGAGGAYEQYF.